The 12 T cell receptor beta chains in this list originate from one sample, sequenced in a study of cytomegalovirus exposure and HLA in healthy donors. Primers for the PCR totalled 60 Vbeta and 13 Jbeta. The data were produced by immunoSEQ multiplex PCR, yet TCRdb's version contains in-frame clones alone and is incomplete. The data contain over 110,000 clones, roughly three quarters of them singletons. Sequenced input: PBMCs. These receptors were obtained from a female donor in good health and CMV-seronegative.

The V gene is TRBV27, the J gene TRBJ2-3, with 10 bases aligning to TRBD1. There are 19 residues in the CDR3. Germline CDR1 and CDR2: MNHEY and SMNVEV (reference sequence). V gave up 6 bases and J gave up 4 bases; unmatched junction bases: 19. CDR3 sequence: CASSSRDRGLVGMADTQYF. The CDR3 coding sequence is TGTGCCAGCAGCTCCCGGGACAGGGGTTTAGTAGGTATGGCAGATACGCAGTATTTT.

The chain carries TRBV7-9 and TRBJ2-5; 7 bases fit TRBD2. The tail of the sequence fits TRBJ2-7 better, so the J call may be wrong. Germline V lookup: CDR1 SEHNR, CDR2 FQNEAQ (reference sequence). This CDR3 spans 14 amino acids. The CDR3 spells CASSLQTSLSEQYF. CDR3 DNA: TGTGCCAGCAGCTTACAGACTAGCTTATCCGAGCAGTACTTC.

This clone was seen a handful of times. V is TRBV11-1 and J is TRBJ2-7; no clear D. The CDR3 totals 13 residues. Germline V lookup: CDR1 SGHAT, CDR2 FQDESV (reference sequence). The V and J ends lost 1 base and 3 bases respectively, with 7 bases between them. The CDR3 bases are TGTGCCAGCAGCTTAGGAGCGAGCTACGAGCAGTACTTC. Amino acid sequence: CASSLGASYEQYF.

The rearrangement links TRBV19 to TRBJ2-1, with a possible D match to TRBD2 (6 bases). Germline V gene lookup returns CDR1 LNHDA and CDR2 SQIVND (reference sequence). This CDR3 comprises 14 residues. Deletions cut 8 bases from V and 4 bases from J, with 15 bases between. CDR3 residues: CASGSGTSYNEQFF. The CDR3 DNA reads TGTGCCAGTGGCTCCGGGACTTCTTACAATGAGCAGTTCTTC.

This clone was counted a few times. This chain uses TRBV7-9 with TRBJ2-1, with a tentative D call TRBD2 (5 bases). The V end was cut by 4 bases, the J end by 4 bases, with 11 bases between. The CDR3 length is 14 residues. Germline CDR1 and CDR2: SEHNR and FQNEAQ (reference sequence). The CDR3 protein is CASSSPRGYNEQFF. The CDR3 bases are TGTGCCAGCAGCTCCCCCCGGGGTTACAATGAGCAGTTCTTC.

This clone was seen just once. The gene calls are TRBV10-2 and TRBJ2-4; D might be TRBD1 (5 bases). Trimming removed 7 bases from V and 0 bases from J, with 22 bases in between. This CDR3 comprises 18 residues. The germline CDR1 and CDR2 sequences are WSHSY and SAAADI. CDR3 in amino acids: CASTLPAGKVLAKNIQYF. As DNA, the CDR3 is TGCGCCAGCACCCTTCCCGCAGGGAAGGTACTAGCCAAAAACATTCAGTACTTC.

This clone was seen only once. This sequence joins TRBV19 and TRBJ1-2; TRBD1 is a possible D gene (6 bases). The CDR3 length is 14 residues. V was cut by 7 bases and J by 3 bases, with 15 bases left in between. Germline-derived CDR1 and CDR2 are LNHDA and SQIVND (reference sequence). The CDR3 nucleotides read TGTGCCAGTACTTCACAGGGAGGGTACTATGGCTACACCTTC. Protein sequence: CASTSQGGYYGYTF.

This chain links TRBV5-1 with TRBJ2-3; TRBD1 matches at 7 bases. Germline CDR1 is SGHRS and CDR2 is YFSETQ. V was clipped by 0 bases and J by 10 bases; unmatched bases: 2. The CDR3 sequence is 12 residues long. The CDR3 sequence is CASSLETGSQYF. Written as DNA, the CDR3 is TGCGCCAGCAGCTTGGAGACAGGGTCGCAGTATTTT.

Turning to this clone: The conserved phenylalanine or tryptophan normally closing the CDR3 is absent here, so this likely arose from a read error. The chain joins TRBV7-9 to TRBJ1-2; 9 bases fit TRBD1. J gave up 1 base and V 1 base, and 4 bases lay outside the gene matches. This CDR3 contains 16 residues. The V gene's germline CDR1 is SEHNR and CDR2 FQNEAQ (reference sequence). CDR3 in DNA: TGTGCCAGCAGCTTAGAGGACAGGGGATTTAACTATGGCTACACCCTC. Amino acid sequence: CASSLEDRGFNYGYTL.

The gene calls are TRBV5-1 and TRBJ2-6; 8 bases are a match to TRBD1. V shed 4 bases, J shed 4 bases, and the junction held 16 bases outside the gene matches. CDR1 and CDR2 from the germline V gene are SGHRS and YFSETQ. The CDR3 contains 19 residues. The CDR3 sequence is CASSEGQAVHLVGANVLTF. The CDR3 nucleotides read TGCGCCAGCAGCGAGGGACAGGCAGTCCATCTGGTGGGGGCCAACGTCCTGACTTTC.

The J gene is TRBJ1-1, the V gene TRBV27; the D gene is possibly TRBD1 (6 bases). The germline V gene has CDR1 MNHEY and CDR2 SMNVEV (reference sequence). CDR3 length: 13 residues. Deletions cut 6 bases from V and 5 bases from J, with 13 bases between. CDR3: CASRGGRGTEAFF. In DNA, the CDR3 is TGTGCCAGCAGGGGGGGGCGCGGGACTGAAGCTTTCTTT.

The chain joins TRBV14 to TRBJ1-1; D ambiguous. Germline assignment: CDR1 SGHDN and CDR2 FVKESK. The CDR3 is made up of 14 amino acids. The germline V and J ends were trimmed by 4 bases and 3 bases, with 12 bases remaining between them. The CDR3 DNA sequence: TGTGCCAGCAGCCCTGGCCTTTTGGACACTGAAGCTTTCTTT. Encoded protein: CASSPGLLDTEAFF. Using reference TRBV14 and TRBJ1-1 for the parts outside the CDR3, the full variable domain is EAGVTQFPSHSVIEKGQTVTLRCDPISGHDNLYWYRRVMGKEIKFLLHFVKESKQDESGMPNNRFLAERTGGTYSTLKVQPAELEDSGVYFCASSPGLLDTEAFFGQGTRLTVV.